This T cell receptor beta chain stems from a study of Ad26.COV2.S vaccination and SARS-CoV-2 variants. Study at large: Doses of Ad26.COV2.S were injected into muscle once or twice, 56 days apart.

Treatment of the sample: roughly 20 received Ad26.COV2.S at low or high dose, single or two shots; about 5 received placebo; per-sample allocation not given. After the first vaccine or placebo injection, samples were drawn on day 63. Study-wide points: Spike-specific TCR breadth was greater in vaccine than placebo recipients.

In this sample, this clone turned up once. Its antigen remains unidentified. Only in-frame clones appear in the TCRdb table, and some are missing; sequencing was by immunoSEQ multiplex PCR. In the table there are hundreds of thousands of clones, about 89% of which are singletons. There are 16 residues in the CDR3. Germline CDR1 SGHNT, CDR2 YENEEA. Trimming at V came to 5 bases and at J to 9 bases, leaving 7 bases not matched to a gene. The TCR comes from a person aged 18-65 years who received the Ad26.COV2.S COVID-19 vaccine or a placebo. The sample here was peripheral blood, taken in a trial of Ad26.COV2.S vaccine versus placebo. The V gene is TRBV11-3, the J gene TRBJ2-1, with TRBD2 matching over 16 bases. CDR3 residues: CASSPGTSGRATEQFF. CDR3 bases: TGTGCCAGCAGCCCCGGGACTAGCGGGAGGGCCACTGAGCAGTTCTTC. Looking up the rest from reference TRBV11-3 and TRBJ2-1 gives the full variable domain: EAGVVQSPRYKIIEKKQPVAFWCNPISGHNTLYWYLQNLGQGPELLIRYENEEAVDDSQLPKDRFSAERLKGVDSTLKIQPAELGDSAVYLCASSPGTSGRATEQFFGPGTRLTVL.